The rows below give T cell receptor beta chains drawn from one sample of a study of OX40 agonist ivuxolimab in advanced cancers. TCRdb's copy holds only in-frame clones and misses some; the assay was immunoSEQ multiplex PCR. The sample records more than 65,000 clones, about 73% being singletons. Sequenced here: CD4+ or CD8+ T cells sorted from blood, sampled in a trial of the OX40 agonist ivuxolimab. These receptor sequences come from an adult with an advanced solid tumor such as melanoma, head and neck, liver or kidney cancer. The CDR3 runs from the conserved cysteine through the conserved F or W.

v_call	j_call	cdr3_aa
TRBV18	TRBJ2-5	CASSPPSRQETQYF
TRBV18	TRBJ2-1	CASSPRTGDNNNEQFF
TRBV6-4	TRBJ1-2	CASSPRALYGYTF
TRBV29-1	TRBJ2-5	CSVAPGTGGRETQYF
TRBV5-1	TRBJ1-1	CASSTGRNTEAFF
TRBV7-9	TRBJ2-3	CASSFTGFADTQYF
TRBV19	TRBJ2-1	CASSPSRDYNEQFF
TRBV2	TRBJ2-7	CASRTNSGRDGEQYF
TRBV11-2	TRBJ2-7	CASSLRQTSYEQYF
TRBV30	TRBJ1-2	CAWSVQGDYGYTF
TRBV18	TRBJ2-7	CASSPGTGIVSYEQYF
TRBV6-1	TRBJ1-2	CASRTGTGNYGYTF
TRBV9	TRBJ2-3	CASSFGLQADTQYF
TRBV7-9	TRBJ1-2	CASSLGDRRNYGYTF
TRBV19	TRBJ2-2	CASSIQGTTGELFF
TRBV2	TRBJ2-5	CASPGLNAETQYF
TRBV5-1	TRBJ1-1	CASSLGETAGYGNTEAFF
TRBV30	TRBJ1-5	CAWSVPGRGMGGNQPQHF
TRBV11-2	TRBJ1-2	CASSSYIRDSHGYTF
TRBV27	TRBJ2-5	CASSLWTSGDKTQYF
TRBV7-6	TRBJ2-1	CASSLHYSGGAEKDEQFF
TRBV2	TRBJ1-5	CASSGGQAINQPQHF
TRBV7-8	TRBJ1-2	CASSSSGFGQDIRDTF
TRBV11-2	TRBJ1-1	CASSLLIEGSAEAFF
TRBV6-5	TRBJ2-1	CASSRRPGDEQFF
TRBV6-1	TRBJ2-1	CASSPDRGYNEQFF
TRBV20-1	TRBJ2-3	CSAMWVDTQYF
TRBV19	TRBJ1-2	CASSPRTGNSNYGYTF
TRBV5-5	TRBJ2-6	CASSYVGVGANVLTF
TRBV29-1	TRBJ2-7	CSVGETGARREQYF
TRBV28	TRBJ1-1	CASSVPRDRYTEAFF
TRBV29-1	TRBJ1-2	CSVETVHRSYGYTF
TRBV6-5	TRBJ1-6	CASTTGQANSPLHF
TRBV7-6	TRBJ2-2	CASSPRGTGELFF
TRBV7-2	TRBJ1-2	CASSLGLNYGYTF
TRBV2	TRBJ1-2	CASSPRVDSYYGYTF
TRBV6-1	TRBJ1-5	CASSGFQPQHF
TRBV7-3	TRBJ2-2	CASSPTGGANTGELFF
TRBV5-4	TRBJ2-3	CASSLTGGIRDTQYF
TRBV5-1	TRBJ2-2	CASSLGQGTGELFF
TRBV4-1	TRBJ2-5	CASSQGKSTGGETQYF
TRBV7-9	TRBJ1-6	CASSSAGGDRGLSPLHF
TRBV29-1	TRBJ2-1	CSAFWGVNNEQFF
TRBV4-3	TRBJ1-1	CASSGRTGSPEAFF
TRBV29-1	TRBJ1-1	CSVEKGRSEAFF
TRBV9	TRBJ2-7	CASSVGGGVSYEQYF
TRBV7-6	TRBJ2-5	CASTGQGSRETQYF
TRBV7-6	TRBJ2-7	CASSLSDGTYEQYF
TRBV2	TRBJ1-5	CTASKQGRDNQPQHF
TRBV4-3	TRBJ2-7	CASSQQRVVSYEQYF
TRBV7-2	TRBJ1-1	CASSPRQGGGAFF
TRBV5-4	TRBJ2-4	CASSFGGNIQYF